This T cell receptor (beta chain) was identified during a study of response to subunit inactivated influenza vaccine (dated by TCRdb to the late 2010s). Looking at the study overall: Deep quantitative profiling of the T cell receptor repertoire was used in the study to follow responses to a trivalent subunit inactivated influenza vaccine. Results the study describes overall, beyond this receptor: According to the authors, only a limited number of new T cells may be recruited by each seasonal influenza vaccination.

Of note for this clonotype: The target of this receptor is not known. An end of the junction differs from the germline gene, which may be a read error.

The library was built by means of RT-PCR. Sequenced on an Illumina HiSeq 2500. In-frame beta chains were kept once TCRdb had trimmed the public reads at Q25 with fastp and called clones with MiXCR. Rows merge per CDR3 protein into single entries with the most common DNA and genes. Within this sample are 710,000 or so distinct CDR3 sequences, with approximately 14% of them counted one time only. The ten largest clones represent roughly 10% of the sample. Counted from cysteine to phenylalanine, this CDR3 has 15 amino acids. The retained sequence is limited to the CDR3, 45 bases, with the frame set at the first base. CDR1 and CDR2, looked up from the germline V gene (reference sequence), are SEHNR and FQNEAQ.

Sequences were derived from PBMCs from blood, sampled 12 days after vaccination. The chain is made from TRBV7-9 and TRBJ2-5; no D gene call is confident. This clonotype was obtained from a man aged 45-65 years who received an inactivated influenza vaccine. Donor details come from another sample of the same person, matched by shared clones. The CDR3 protein: CASSLEALMRETQHF. The nucleotides read TGTGCCAGCAGCTTAGAAGCGCTGATGAGAGAGACCCAGCACTTC.